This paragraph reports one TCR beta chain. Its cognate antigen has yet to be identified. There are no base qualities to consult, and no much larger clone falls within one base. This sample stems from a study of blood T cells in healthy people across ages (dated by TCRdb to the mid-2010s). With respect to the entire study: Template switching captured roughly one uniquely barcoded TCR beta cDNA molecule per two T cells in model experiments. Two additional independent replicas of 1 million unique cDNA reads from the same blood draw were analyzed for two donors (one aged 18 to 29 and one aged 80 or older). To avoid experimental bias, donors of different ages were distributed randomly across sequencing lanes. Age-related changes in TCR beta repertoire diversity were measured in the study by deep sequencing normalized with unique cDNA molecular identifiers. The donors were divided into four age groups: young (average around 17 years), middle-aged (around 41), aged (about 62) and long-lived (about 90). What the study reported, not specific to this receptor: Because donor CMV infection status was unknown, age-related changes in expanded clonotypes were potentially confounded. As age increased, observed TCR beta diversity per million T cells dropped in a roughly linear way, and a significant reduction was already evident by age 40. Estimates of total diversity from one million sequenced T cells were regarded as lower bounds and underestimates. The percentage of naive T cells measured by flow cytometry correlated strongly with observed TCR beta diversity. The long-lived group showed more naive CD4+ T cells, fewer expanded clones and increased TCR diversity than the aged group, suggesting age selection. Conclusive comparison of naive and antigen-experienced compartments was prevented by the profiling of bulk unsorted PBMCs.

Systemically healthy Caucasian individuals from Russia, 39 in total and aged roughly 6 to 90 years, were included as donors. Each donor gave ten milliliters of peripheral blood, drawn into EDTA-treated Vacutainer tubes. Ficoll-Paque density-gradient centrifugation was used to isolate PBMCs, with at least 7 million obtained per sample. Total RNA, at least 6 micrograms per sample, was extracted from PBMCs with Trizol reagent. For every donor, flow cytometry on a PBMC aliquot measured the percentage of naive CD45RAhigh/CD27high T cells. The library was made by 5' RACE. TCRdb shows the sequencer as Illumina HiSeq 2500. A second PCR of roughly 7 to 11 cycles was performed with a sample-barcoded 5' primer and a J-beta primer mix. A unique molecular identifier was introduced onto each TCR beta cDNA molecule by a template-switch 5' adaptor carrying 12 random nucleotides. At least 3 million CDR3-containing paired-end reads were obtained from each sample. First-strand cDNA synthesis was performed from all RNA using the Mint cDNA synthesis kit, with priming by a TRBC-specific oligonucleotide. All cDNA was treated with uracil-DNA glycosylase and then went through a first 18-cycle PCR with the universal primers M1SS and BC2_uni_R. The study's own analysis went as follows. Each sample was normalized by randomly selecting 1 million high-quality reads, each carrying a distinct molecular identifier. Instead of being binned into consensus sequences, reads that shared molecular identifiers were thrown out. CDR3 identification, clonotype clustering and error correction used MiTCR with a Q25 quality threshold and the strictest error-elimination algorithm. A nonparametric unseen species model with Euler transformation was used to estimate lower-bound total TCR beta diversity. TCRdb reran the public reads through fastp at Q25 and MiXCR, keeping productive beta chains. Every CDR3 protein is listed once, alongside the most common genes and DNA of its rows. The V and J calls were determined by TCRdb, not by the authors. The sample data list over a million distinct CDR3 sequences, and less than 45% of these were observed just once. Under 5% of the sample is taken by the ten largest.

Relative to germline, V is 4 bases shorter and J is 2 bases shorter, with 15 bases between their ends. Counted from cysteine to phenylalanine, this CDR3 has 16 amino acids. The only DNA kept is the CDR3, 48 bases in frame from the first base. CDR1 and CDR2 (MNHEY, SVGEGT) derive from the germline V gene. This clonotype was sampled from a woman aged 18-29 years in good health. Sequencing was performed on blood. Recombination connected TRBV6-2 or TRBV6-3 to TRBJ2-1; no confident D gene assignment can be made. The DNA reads TGTGCCAGCAGTTCCGCTGGTCGCGGAGCCTACAATGAGCAGTTCTTC. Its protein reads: CASSSAGRGAYNEQFF.